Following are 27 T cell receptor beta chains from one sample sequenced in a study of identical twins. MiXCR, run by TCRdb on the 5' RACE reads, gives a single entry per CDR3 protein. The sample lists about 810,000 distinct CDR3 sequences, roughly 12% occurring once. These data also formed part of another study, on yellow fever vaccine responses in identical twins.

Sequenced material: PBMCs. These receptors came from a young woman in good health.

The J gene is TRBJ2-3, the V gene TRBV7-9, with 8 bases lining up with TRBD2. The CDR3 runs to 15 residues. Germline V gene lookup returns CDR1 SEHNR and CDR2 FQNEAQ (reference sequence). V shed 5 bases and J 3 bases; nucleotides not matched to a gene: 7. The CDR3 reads CASSNPGGRTDTQYF. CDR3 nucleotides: TGTGCCAGCAGCAACCCGGGGGGGAGGACAGATACGCAGTATTTT.

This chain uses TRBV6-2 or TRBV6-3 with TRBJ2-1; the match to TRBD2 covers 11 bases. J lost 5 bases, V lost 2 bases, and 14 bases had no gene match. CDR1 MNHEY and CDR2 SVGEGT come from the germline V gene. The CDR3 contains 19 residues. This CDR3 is CASSYVAGGPSFLHNEQFF. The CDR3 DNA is TGTGCCAGCAGTTACGTAGCGGGAGGGCCCTCTTTTTTACACAATGAGCAGTTCTTC.

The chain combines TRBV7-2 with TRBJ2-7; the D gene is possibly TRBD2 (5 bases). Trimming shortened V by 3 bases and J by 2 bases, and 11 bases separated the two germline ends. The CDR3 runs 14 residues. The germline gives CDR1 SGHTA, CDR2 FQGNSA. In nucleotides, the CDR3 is TGTGCCAGCAGCTTCCCCACTAGTACCTACGAGCAGTACTTC. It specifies CASSFPTSTYEQYF.

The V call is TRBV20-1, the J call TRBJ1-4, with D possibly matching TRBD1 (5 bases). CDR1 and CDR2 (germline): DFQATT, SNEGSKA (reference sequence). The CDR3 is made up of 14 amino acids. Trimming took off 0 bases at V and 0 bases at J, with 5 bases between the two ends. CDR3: CSAREGATNEKLFF. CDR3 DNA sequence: TGCAGTGCTAGAGAGGGGGCAACTAATGAAAAACTGTTTTTT.

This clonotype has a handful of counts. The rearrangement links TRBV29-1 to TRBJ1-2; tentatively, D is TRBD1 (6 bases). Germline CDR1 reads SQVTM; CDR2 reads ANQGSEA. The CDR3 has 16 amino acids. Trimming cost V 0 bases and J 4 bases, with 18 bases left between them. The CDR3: CSVEDLSGDFGYGYTF. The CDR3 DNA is TGCAGCGTTGAAGATCTCTCAGGGGATTTTGGCTATGGCTACACCTTC.

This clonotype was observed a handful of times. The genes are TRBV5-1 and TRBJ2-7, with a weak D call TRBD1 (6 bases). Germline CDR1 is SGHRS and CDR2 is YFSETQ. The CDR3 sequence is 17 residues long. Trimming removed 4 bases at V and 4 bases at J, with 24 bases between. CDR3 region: CASSPTYRANVGYEQYV. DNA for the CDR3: TGCGCCAGCAGCCCCACCTACAGGGCCAACGTGGGGTACGAGCAGTACGTC.

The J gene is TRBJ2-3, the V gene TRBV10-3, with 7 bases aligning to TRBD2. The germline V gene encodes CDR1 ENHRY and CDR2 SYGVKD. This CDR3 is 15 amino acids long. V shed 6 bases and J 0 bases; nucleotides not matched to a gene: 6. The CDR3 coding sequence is TGTGCCATCAGCTGGGGAGGGACTAGCACAGATACGCAGTATTTT. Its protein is CAISWGGTSTDTQYF.

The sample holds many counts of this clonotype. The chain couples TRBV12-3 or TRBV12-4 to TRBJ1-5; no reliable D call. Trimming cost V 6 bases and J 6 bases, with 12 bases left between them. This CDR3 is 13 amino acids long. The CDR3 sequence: CASSPAVGQPQHF. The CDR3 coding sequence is TGTGCCAGCAGCCCCGCAGTCGGTCAGCCCCAGCATTTT.

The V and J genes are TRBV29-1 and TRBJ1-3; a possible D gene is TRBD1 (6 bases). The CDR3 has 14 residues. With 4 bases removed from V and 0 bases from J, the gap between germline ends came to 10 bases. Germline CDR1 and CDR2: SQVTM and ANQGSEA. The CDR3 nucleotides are TGCAGCGTTGTCCAGGGGTTCTCTGGAAACACCATATATTTT. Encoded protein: CSVVQGFSGNTIYF.

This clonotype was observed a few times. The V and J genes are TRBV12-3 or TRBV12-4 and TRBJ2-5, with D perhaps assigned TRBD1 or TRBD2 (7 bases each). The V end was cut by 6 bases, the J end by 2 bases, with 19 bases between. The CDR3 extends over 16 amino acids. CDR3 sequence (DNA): TGTGCCAGCAGCCCCGGGGGGACAGCCCTGCAAGAGACCCAGTACTTC. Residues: CASSPGGTALQETQYF.

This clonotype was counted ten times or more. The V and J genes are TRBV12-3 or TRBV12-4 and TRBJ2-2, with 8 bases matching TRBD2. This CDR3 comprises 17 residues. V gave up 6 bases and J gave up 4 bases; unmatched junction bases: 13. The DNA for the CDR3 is TGTGCCAGCAGCACCTTAGGGAGAGCGGGAGTCACCGGGGAGCTGTTTTTT. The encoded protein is CASSTLGRAGVTGELFF.

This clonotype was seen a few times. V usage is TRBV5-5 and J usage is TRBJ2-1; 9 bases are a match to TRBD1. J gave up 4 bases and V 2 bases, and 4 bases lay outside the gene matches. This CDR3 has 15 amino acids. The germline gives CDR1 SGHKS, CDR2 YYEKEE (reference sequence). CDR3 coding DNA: TGTGCCAGCAGCTTTAGGACAGGGGATTACAATGAGCAGTTCTTC. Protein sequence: CASSFRTGDYNEQFF.

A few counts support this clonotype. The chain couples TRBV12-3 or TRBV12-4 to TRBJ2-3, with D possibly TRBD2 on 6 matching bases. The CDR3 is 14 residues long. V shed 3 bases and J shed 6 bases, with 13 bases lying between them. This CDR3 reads CASSLTRGVDTQYF. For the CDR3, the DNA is TGTGCCAGCAGTTTGACTAGAGGGGTGGATACGCAGTATTTT.

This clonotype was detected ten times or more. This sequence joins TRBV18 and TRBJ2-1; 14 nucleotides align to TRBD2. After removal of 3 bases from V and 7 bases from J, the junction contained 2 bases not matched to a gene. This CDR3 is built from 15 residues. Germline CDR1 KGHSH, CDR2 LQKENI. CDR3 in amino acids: CASSPTSGGANEQFF. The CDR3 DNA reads TGTGCCAGCTCACCGACTAGCGGGGGGGCGAATGAGCAGTTCTTC.

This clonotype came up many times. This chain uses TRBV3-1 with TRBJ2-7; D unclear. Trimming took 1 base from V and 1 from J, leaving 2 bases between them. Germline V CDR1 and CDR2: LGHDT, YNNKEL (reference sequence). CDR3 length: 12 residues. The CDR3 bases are TGTGCCAGCAGCCAAGGTTCCTACGAGCAGTACGTC. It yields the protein CASSQGSYEQYV.

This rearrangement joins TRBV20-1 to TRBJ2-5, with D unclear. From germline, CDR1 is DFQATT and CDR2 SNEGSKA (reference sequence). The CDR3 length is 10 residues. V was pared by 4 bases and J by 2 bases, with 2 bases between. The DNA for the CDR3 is TGCAGTGCTAAACAAGAGACCCAGTACTTC. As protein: CSAKQETQYF.

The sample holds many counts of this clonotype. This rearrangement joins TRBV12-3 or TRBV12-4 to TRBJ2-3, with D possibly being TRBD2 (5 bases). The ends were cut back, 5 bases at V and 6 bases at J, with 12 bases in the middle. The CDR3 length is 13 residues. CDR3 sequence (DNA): TGTGCCAGCAGTCCTACTAGAGCGGATACGCAGTATTTT. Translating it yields CASSPTRADTQYF.

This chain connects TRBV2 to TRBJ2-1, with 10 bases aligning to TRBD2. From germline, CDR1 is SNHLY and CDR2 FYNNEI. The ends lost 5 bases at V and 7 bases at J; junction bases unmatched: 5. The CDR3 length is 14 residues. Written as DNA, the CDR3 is TGTGCCAGCAGTAGCGGGAGGGCCTCGAATGAGCAGTTCTTC. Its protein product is CASSSGRASNEQFF. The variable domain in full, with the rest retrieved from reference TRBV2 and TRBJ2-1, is EPEVTQTPSHQVTQMGQEVILRCVPISNHLYFYWYRQILGQKVEFLVSFYNNEISEKSEIFDDQFSVERPDGSNFTLKIRSTKLEDSAMYFCASSSGRASNEQFFGPGTRLTVL.

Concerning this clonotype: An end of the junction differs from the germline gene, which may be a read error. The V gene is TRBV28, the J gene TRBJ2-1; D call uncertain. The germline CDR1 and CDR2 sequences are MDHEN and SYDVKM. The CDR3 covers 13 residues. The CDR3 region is CASSYQSFSVQSF. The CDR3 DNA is TGTGCCAGCAGCTACCAGTCGTTCAGTGTTCAAAGCTTC.

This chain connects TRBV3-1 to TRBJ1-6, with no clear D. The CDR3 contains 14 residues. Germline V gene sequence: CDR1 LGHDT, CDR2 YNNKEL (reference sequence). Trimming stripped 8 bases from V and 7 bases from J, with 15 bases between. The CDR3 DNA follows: TGTGCCAGCGCCTCCGACCGAATAAATTCACCCCTCCACTTT. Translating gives CASASDRINSPLHF.

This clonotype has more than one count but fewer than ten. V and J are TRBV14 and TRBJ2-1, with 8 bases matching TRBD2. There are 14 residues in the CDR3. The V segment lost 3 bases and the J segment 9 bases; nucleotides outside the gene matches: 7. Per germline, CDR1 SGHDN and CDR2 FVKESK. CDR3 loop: CASSQLAGSSEQFF. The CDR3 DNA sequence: TGTGCCAGCAGCCAGCTAGCGGGTAGTAGTGAGCAGTTCTTC.

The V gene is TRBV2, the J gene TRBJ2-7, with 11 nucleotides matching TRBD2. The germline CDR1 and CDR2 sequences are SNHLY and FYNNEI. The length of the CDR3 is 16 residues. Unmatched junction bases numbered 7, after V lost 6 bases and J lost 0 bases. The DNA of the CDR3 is TGTGCCAGCAGGCCCAGACTAGCGGGACGCTCCTACGAGCAGTACTTC. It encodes CASRPRLAGRSYEQYF.

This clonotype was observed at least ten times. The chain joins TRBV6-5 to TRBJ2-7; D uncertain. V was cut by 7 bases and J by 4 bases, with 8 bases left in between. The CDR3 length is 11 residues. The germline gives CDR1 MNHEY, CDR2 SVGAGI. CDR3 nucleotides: TGTGCCAGCACCAAGGGTTACGAGCAGTACTTC. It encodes CASTKGYEQYF.

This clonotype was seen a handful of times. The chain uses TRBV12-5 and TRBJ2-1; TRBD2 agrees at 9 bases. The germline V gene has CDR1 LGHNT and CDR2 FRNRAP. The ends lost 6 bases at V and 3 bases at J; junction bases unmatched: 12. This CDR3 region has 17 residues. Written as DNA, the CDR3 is TGTGCTAGTGGCCGAATCGTAGCGGGAGTGAACTACAATGAGCAGTTCTTC. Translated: CASGRIVAGVNYNEQFF. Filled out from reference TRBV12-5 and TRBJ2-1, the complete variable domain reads DARVTQTPRHKVTEMGQEVTMRCQPILGHNTVFWYRQTMMQGLELLAYFRNRAPLDDSGMPKDRFSAEMPDATLATLKIQPSEPRDSAVYFCASGRIVAGVNYNEQFFGPGTRLTVL.

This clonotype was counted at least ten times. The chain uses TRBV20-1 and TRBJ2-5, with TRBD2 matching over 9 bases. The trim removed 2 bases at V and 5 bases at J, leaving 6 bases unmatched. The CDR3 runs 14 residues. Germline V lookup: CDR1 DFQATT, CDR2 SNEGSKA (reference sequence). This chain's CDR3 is CSARPSGIFETQYF. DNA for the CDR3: TGCAGTGCTAGACCTAGCGGGATCTTCGAGACCCAGTACTTC.

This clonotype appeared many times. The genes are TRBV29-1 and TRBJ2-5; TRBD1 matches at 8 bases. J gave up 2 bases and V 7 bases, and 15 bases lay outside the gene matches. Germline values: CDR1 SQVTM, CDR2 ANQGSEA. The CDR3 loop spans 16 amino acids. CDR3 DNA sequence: TGCAGCGCTGGGACAGGAGCTGCTGGTGGTCAAGAGACCCAGTACTTC. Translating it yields CSAGTGAAGGQETQYF. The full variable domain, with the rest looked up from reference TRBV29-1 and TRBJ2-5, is SAVISQKPSRDICQRGTSLTIQCQVDSQVTMMFWYRQQPGQSLTLIATANQGSEATYESGFVIDKFPISRPNLTFSTLTVSNMSPEDSSIYLCSAGTGAAGGQETQYFGPGTRLLVL.

In nucleotides, the CDR3 is TGTGCCAGCAGCACCTCAGGGGGCCTTGGGGAGACCCAGTACTTC. It specifies CASSTSGGLGETQYF. This chain connects TRBV11-3 to TRBJ2-5; the match to TRBD1 covers 8 bases. Germline V gene lookup returns CDR1 SGHNT and CDR2 YENEEA. CDR3 length: 15 amino acids. The trim removed 5 bases at V and 5 bases at J, leaving 10 bases unmatched.